These 5 T cell receptor beta chains were sequenced from one sample in a study of cytomegalovirus exposure and HLA in healthy donors. The protocol was immunoSEQ multiplex PCR, while the TCRdb copy is restricted to in-frame clones and leaves out a portion. The repertoire holds 90,000 to 140,000 clones, with 70% to 90% as singletons. The sequencing sample was made of PBMCs. All receptors derive from a woman aged 18-29 years in good health and CMV-seropositive.

The gene calls are TRBV5-8 and TRBJ2-4, with a possible D match to TRBD2 (5 bases). This CDR3 contains 15 residues. V was clipped by 4 bases and J by 0 bases, with 11 bases between them. Germline V gene lookup returns CDR1 SGHTS and CDR2 YDEGEE. In DNA form, the CDR3 reads TGTGCCAGCAGCCGAATCCGGGAAGCCAAAAACATTCAGTACTTC. It yields the protein CASSRIREAKNIQYF.

The chain carries TRBV5-4 and TRBJ1-6; 8 nucleotides agree with TRBD1. The CDR3 consists of 15 residues. The J segment lost 9 bases and the V segment lost 5 bases, leaving 10 bases of the junction unmatched. CDR1 is SGHNT and CDR2 is YYREEE in the germline V gene (reference sequence). This CDR3 reads CASSRDRGFGSPLHF. In DNA, the CDR3 is TGTGCCAGCAGTCGAGACAGGGGATTCGGTTCACCCCTCCACTTT. Combining the CDR3 with reference TRBV5-4 and TRBJ1-6 gives the whole variable domain ETGVTQSPTHLIKTRGQQVTLRCSSQSGHNTVSWYQQALGQGPQFIFQYYREEENGRGNFPPRFSGLQFPNYSSELNVNALELDDSALYLCASSRDRGFGSPLHFGNGTRLTVT.

V usage is TRBV10-3 and J usage is TRBJ2-1; D ambiguous. The CDR3 spans 15 residues. The V and J ends lost 5 bases and 0 bases respectively, with 11 bases between them. In germline, CDR1 is ENHRY, CDR2 SYGVKD. As DNA, the CDR3 is TGTGCCATCAGTAGTGGGTCGGGCTCCTACAATGAGCAGTTCTTC. Translated: CAISSGSGSYNEQFF.

The rearrangement uses TRBV7-9 and TRBJ1-2, with a weak D call TRBD1 (5 bases). CDR1 and CDR2 from the germline V gene are SEHNR and FQNEAQ (reference sequence). V was clipped by 5 bases and J by 3 bases, with 13 bases between them. The CDR3 contains 14 residues. The CDR3 region has the DNA TGTGCCAGCAGCCCAATAGGGGCATACTATGGCTACACCTTC. Protein: CASSPIGAYYGYTF.

This clone was counted only a few times. CDR3 nucleotides: TGCAGTGCGCGTCCGGGGGTTGAAGCTTTCTTT. Residues: CSARPGVEAFF. The rearrangement links TRBV20-1 to TRBJ1-1; tentatively, D is TRBD1 (5 bases). Germline V CDR1 and CDR2: DFQATT, SNEGSKA (reference sequence). The CDR3 loop spans 11 amino acids. Trimming cost V 6 bases and J 7 bases, with 12 bases left between them.